This T cell receptor beta chain was documented in a study of T-cell reconstitution after alpha-beta-depleted transplantation in children. Whole-study results and caveats: After one year, T-cell counts and TCRbeta diversity mostly came from new T cells. Several hundred expanded graft clones reportedly supplied alpha-beta T cells about two months after transplant. From surviving recipient T cells and thymic progenitors came the high day-60 TCRbeta diversity observed in some patients.

This clonotype was seen a few times. Its target is not known. Preparation of the TCRbeta library used unique molecular identifiers. TCRdb analysed the PCR reads with MiXCR anew, one entry per CDR3 protein. Of about 540,000 distinct CDR3 sequences in the sample, roughly 27% are singletons; the top ten hold less than 40%. The CDR3 length is 15 residues. Looked up from germline, CDR1 is MNHEY and CDR2 is SMNVEV (reference sequence). V lost 5 bases to trimming and J lost 6 bases, with 14 bases between them. The TCR comes from a boy in the first two years of life with Wiskott-Aldrich syndrome, due to receive a stem cell transplant. This sequence joins TRBV27 and TRBJ1-6; D not resolved. Material: PBMCs, obtained before TCRalphabeta/CD19-depleted stem cell transplant. CDR3 nucleotides: TGTGCCAGCAGTCCAATGGGGATCCTTAATTCACCCCTCCACTTT. This gives the protein CASSPMGILNSPLHF.